A selection of T cell receptor beta chains follows, all from one sample in a study of cytomegalovirus exposure and HLA in healthy donors. Assay used: immunoSEQ multiplex PCR; TCRdb lists only in-frame clones, some missing. This sample carries 240,000 or so clones, 82% of them seen once, and the ten largest clones take 4.5% to 6%. The sequencing sample was made of PBMCs. The receptors shown here come from a woman aged 40 to 55 in good health and CMV-seropositive. CDR3s include the opening cysteine and the closing phenylalanine or tryptophan. D genes are given only for firm matches. Clone sizes are given selectively: once, few, many, or a class where the clone is expanded.

NA,few,TRBJ1-2,14,TRBV10-3,CAIRHTGIDYGYTF,TGTGCCATCAGGCACACAGGGATTGACTATGGCTACACCTTC
TRBD2,few,TRBJ2-7,17,TRBV7-2,CASSLGASGRPGYEQYF,TGTGCCAGCAGCTTAGGGGCTAGCGGGAGGCCGGGGTACGAGCAGTACTTC
TRBD1,NA,TRBJ1-2,15,TRBV9,CASSGGQEHNYGYTF,TGTGCCAGCAGCGGGGGACAGGAACACAACTATGGCTACACCTTC
TRBD1,NA,TRBJ2-6,16,TRBV27,CASSDRGRSGANVLTF,TGTGCCAGCTCGGACAGGGGGCGGTCTGGGGCCAACGTCCTGACTTTC
TRBD1,NA,TRBJ2-2,15,TRBV19,CASRPGQWNTGELFF,TGTGCCAGTAGGCCGGGACAGTGGAACACCGGGGAGCTGTTTTTT
TRBD1,NA,TRBJ1-1,14,TRBV5-1,CASSVGDRAIEAFF,TGTGCCAGCAGTGTCGGCGACAGGGCCATAGAAGCTTTCTTT
TRBD2,NA,TRBJ2-5,16,TRBV4-1,CASSQASGGAVKTQYF,TGCGCCAGCAGCCAAGCTAGCGGGGGGGCCGTAAAGACCCAGTACTTC
NA,NA,TRBJ1-1,12,TRBV5-6,CASSLGLTEAFF,TGTGCCAGCAGCCTCGGACTGACTGAAGCTTTCTTT
TRBD1,once,TRBJ1-1,14,TRBV4-1,CASSDRGPNTEAFF,TGCGCCAGCAGCGACAGGGGGCCGAACACTGAAGCTTTCTTT
TRBD1,NA,TRBJ1-1,15,TRBV7-6,CASRTGQGMNTEAFF,TGTGCCAGCAGGACGGGACAGGGAATGAACACTGAAGCTTTCTTT
NA,NA,TRBJ2-3,10,TRBV6-4,CAIGDHTQYF,TGTGCCATCGGAGATCATACGCAGTATTTT
TRBD1,once,TRBJ1-6,15,TRBV6-5,CASNVQGASNSPLHF,TGTGCCAGCAACGTACAGGGGGCTTCCAATTCACCCCTCCACTTT
TRBD2,NA,TRBJ2-2,15,TRBV7-2,CASSLITGGTGELFF,TGTGCCAGCAGCTTAATCACGGGGGGAACCGGGGAGCTGTTTTTT
TRBD2,NA,TRBJ2-2,15,TRBV5-4,CASSLAVGGSGELFF,TGTGCCAGCAGCTTGGCGGTGGGGGGGTCCGGGGAGCTGTTTTTT
TRBD1,NA,TRBJ2-1,17,TRBV7-2,CASSRPPGTGDYNEQFF,TGTGCCAGCAGCCGTCCACCCGGGACAGGGGATTACAATGAGCAGTTCTTC
NA,NA,TRBJ1-1,11,TRBV6-6,CVSRENTEAFF,TGTGTCTCGAGGGAGAACACTGAAGCTTTCTTT
NA,once,TRBJ2-7,15,TRBV5-4,CASSLEWGRTYEQYF,TGTGCCAGCAGCTTGGAGTGGGGCAGAACCTACGAGCAGTACTTC
NA,few,TRBJ1-5,13,TRBV6-5,CASGGLSNQPQHF,TGTGCCAGCGGGGGACTTAGCAATCAGCCCCAGCATTTT
TRBD2,NA,TRBJ2-6,18,TRBV7-9,CSSSSSGRSLSGANVLTF,TGTTCCAGCAGCTCTAGCGGGAGGTCCCTCTCTGGGGCCAACGTCCTGACTTTC
NA,once,TRBJ1-4,14,TRBV4-3,CASSQPLKNEKLFF,TGCGCCAGCAGCCAACCCCTAAAAAATGAAAAACTGTTTTTT
TRBD1,NA,TRBJ2-7,12,TRBV5-1,CASSRGTGAQYF,TGCGCCAGCAGCAGAGGGACAGGGGCGCAGTACTTC
NA,NA,TRBJ1-6,15,TRBV10-1,CASSEPGTPSSPLHF,TGCGCCAGCAGTGAACCAGGGACACCCTCATCACCCCTCCACTTT
TRBD2,NA,TRBJ2-7,14,TRBV7-2,CASSPAGLAGPRHF,TGTGCCAGCAGCCCAGCCGGACTAGCGGGCCCCCGGCACTTC
NA,NA,TRBJ2-6,15,TRBV19,CASSTAVRGANVLTF,TGTGCCAGTAGTACCGCGGTTAGAGGGGCCAACGTCCTGACTTTC
TRBD1,NA,TRBJ1-5,14,TRBV19,CASSRDRERQPQHF,TGTGCCAGTAGTAGGGACAGGGAGAGGCAGCCCCAGCATTTT
NA,NA,TRBJ1-4,15,TRBV19,CASSNSGIPSEKLFF,TGTGCCAGTAGTAACTCAGGGATACCGTCCGAAAAACTGTTTTTT
NA,few,TRBJ2-5,11,TRBV5-4,CASSSQETQYF,TGTGCCAGCAGCTCTCAAGAGACCCAGTACTTC
NA,NA,TRBJ2-5,16,TRBV21-1,CAGGKSGTGRRETQYF,TGTGCCGGTGGGAAATCAGGGACAGGGCGAAGGGAGACCCAGTACTTC
NA,NA,TRBJ2-3,15,TRBV19,CASTPRTASTDTQYF,TGTGCCAGTACCCCGCGGACAGCTAGCACAGATACGCAGTATTTT
NA,once,TRBJ2-2,13,TRBV11-3,CASSLVETGELFF,TGTGCCAGCAGCTTAGTGGAGACCGGGGAGCTGTTTTTT
TRBD1,NA,TRBJ2-7,16,TRBV6-5,CASSYAGTGTSYEQYF,TGTGCCAGCAGTTATGCCGGGACAGGGACTTCCTACGAGCAGTACTTC
TRBD2,NA,TRBJ2-1,15,TRBV5-1,CASSLDGGAHNEQFF,TGCGCCAGCAGCTTGGACGGGGGGGCGCACAATGAGCAGTTCTTC
NA,NA,TRBJ1-1,15,TRBV19,CASSIVSGVGTEAFF,TGTGCCAGTAGTATCGTTTCCGGAGTCGGGACTGAAGCTTTCTTT
TRBD1,NA,TRBJ1-4,16,TRBV7-9,CASSVGTGATNEKLFF,TGTGCCAGCAGCGTCGGGACAGGGGCAACTAATGAAAAACTGTTTTTT
NA,NA,TRBJ2-3,15,TRBV9,CASSVGRGSTDTQYF,TGTGCCAGCAGCGTAGGCAGGGGTTCCACAGATACGCAGTATTTT
NA,NA,TRBJ2-3,13,TRBV19,CASGSQGQDTQYF,TGTGCCAGCGGATCCCAGGGCCAAGATACGCAGTATTTT
NA,NA,TRBJ1-2,17,TRBV10-3,CAITGSQAGTTNYGYTF,TGTGCCATCACAGGGTCTCAGGCGGGGACGACCAACTATGGCTACACCTTC
TRBD1,NA,TRBJ2-5,14,TRBV7-2,CASSPDRALETQYF,TGTGCCAGCAGCCCAGACAGGGCCCTAGAGACCCAGTACTTC
NA,NA,TRBJ2-3,15,TRBV6-5,CASSRGAGSTDTQYF,TGTGCCAGCAGTAGAGGAGCAGGGAGCACAGATACGCAGTATTTT
NA,NA,TRBJ1-1,14,TRBV18,CASSPQGSNTEAFF,TGTGCCAGCTCACCGCAGGGATCGAACACTGAAGCTTTCTTT
TRBD1,NA,TRBJ1-4,16,TRBV13,CASSSRGDRGREKLFF,TGTGCCAGCAGCTCCAGAGGAGACAGGGGGCGGGAAAAACTGTTTTTT
TRBD2,NA,TRBJ2-7,18,TRBV25-1,CASSAGLAVTGSSYEQYF,TGTGCCAGCAGTGCTGGACTAGCGGTTACCGGTAGCTCCTACGAGCAGTACTTC